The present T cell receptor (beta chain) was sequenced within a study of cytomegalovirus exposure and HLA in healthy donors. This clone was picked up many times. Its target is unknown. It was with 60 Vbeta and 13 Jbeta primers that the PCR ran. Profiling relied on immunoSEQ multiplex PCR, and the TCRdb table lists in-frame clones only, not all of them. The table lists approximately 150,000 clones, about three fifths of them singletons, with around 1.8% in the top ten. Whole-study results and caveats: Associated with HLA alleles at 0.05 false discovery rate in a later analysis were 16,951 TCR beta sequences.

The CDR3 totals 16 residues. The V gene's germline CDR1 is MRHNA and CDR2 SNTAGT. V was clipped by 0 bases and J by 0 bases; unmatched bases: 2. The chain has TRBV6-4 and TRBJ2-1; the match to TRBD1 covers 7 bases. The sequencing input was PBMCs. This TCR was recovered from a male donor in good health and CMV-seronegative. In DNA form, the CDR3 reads TGTGCCAGCAGTGACTCGGGACAGCACTCCTACAATGAGCAGTTCTTC. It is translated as CASSDSGQHSYNEQFF.